What follows describes a single TCR beta chain. At one end, the junction sequence differs from germline, possibly due to a read error. The germline CDR1 and CDR2 sequences are SEHNR and FQNEAQ (reference sequence). The length of the CDR3 is 12 residues. This entry belongs to a study of cytomegalovirus exposure and HLA in healthy donors. The study ran its PCR with 60 Vbeta and 13 Jbeta primers. Clones were read by immunoSEQ multiplex PCR, and TCRdb kept only the in-frame ones, dropping some. Of about 150,000 clones in the sample, approximately 74% were seen once. The V call is TRBV7-9, the J call TRBJ1-2, with 8 bases fitting TRBD1. The TCR was taken from a man aged 25 to 45 in good health and CMV-seronegative. Sequencing used PBMCs. The CDR3: CSSSPTGDGYTF. In DNA form, the CDR3 reads TGTTCCAGCAGCCCGACAGGGGATGGCTACACCTTC. Drawing the rest from reference TRBV7-9 and TRBJ1-2, the complete variable domain is DTGVSQNPRHKITKRGQNVTFRCDPISEHNRLYWYRQTLGQGPEFLTYFQNEAQLEKSRLLSDRFSAERPKGSFSTLEIQRTEQGDSAMYLCSSSPTGDGYTFGSGTRLTVV.